The 18 T cell receptor beta chains in this list originate from one sample, sequenced in a study of Graves' ophthalmopathy and Graves' hyperthyroidism. Amplification of the TCR beta CDR3 regions used RNA transcripts (as template). An initial RT-PCR round employing HTBI primers preceded a second-round multiplex PCR. TCRdb used MiXCR to reprocess the multiplex PCR reads, holding one entry per CDR3 protein. The sample shows over a million distinct CDR3 sequences, roughly two fifths of them seen only once. Sequencing was performed on peripheral blood or thyroid tissue (not recorded which). The receptors shown here come from an adult man with Graves' hyperthyroidism.

As regards this clonotype: A much larger clone sits a single nucleotide away, making a read error possible. This chain connects TRBV9 to TRBJ2-2; 8 positions match TRBD1. The V gene's germline CDR1 is SGDLS and CDR2 YYNGEE. V gave up 8 bases and J gave up 6 bases; unmatched junction bases: 18. This CDR3 has 17 amino acids. CDR3 nucleotide sequence: TGTGCCAGAAGCCCACGCTCTGGGACAGGAGGATCCGGGGAGCTGTTTTTT. Its translation: CARSPRSGTGGSGELFF.

This clonotype was seen many times. The rearrangement links TRBV7-8 to TRBJ1-3; the D gene is possibly TRBD1 (5 bases). The V end lost 0 bases, the J end lost 0 bases, and 12 bases lay between the germline ends. The CDR3 extends over 17 amino acids. Germline values: CDR1 SGHVS, CDR2 FQNEAQ. The CDR3 loop reads CASSLAHPGRSGNTIYF. The CDR3 DNA sequence: TGTGCCAGCAGCTTAGCGCACCCAGGGCGCTCTGGAAACACCATATATTTT.

This clonotype appeared many times. The DNA for the CDR3 is TGTGCCAGCAGACCTAGCGGTGGCAGGGGAAGGGAGAACACTGAAGCTTTCTTT. This sequence encodes CASRPSGGRGRENTEAFF. V and J are TRBV2 and TRBJ1-1; D perhaps matches TRBD1 (6 bases). Looked up from germline, CDR1 is SNHLY and CDR2 is FYNNEI. This CDR3 has 18 residues. V was clipped by 6 bases and J by 1 base, with 24 bases between them. The full variable domain, in which reference TRBV2 and TRBJ1-1 provide the parts outside the CDR3, is EPEVTQTPSHQVTQMGQEVILRCVPISNHLYFYWYRQILGQKVEFLVSFYNNEISEKSEIFDDQFSVERPDGSNFTLKIRSTKLEDSAMYFCASRPSGGRGRENTEAFFGQGTRLTVV.

In its sample, this clonotype was seen many times. This rearrangement joins TRBV2 to TRBJ1-1; D call uncertain. The length of the CDR3 is 13 residues. The germline V gene has CDR1 SNHLY and CDR2 FYNNEI. Trimming took off 5 bases at V and 2 bases at J, with 9 bases between the two ends. The CDR3 DNA sequence: TGTGCCAGCAGTCCTCGGGAAAACACTGAAGCTTTCTTT. Protein product: CASSPRENTEAFF. Full variable domain (remainder filled in from reference TRBV2 and TRBJ1-1): EPEVTQTPSHQVTQMGQEVILRCVPISNHLYFYWYRQILGQKVEFLVSFYNNEISEKSEIFDDQFSVERPDGSNFTLKIRSTKLEDSAMYFCASSPRENTEAFFGQGTRLTVV.

A remark on this clonotype: Without the conserved terminal phenylalanine or tryptophan, this CDR3 likely stems from a read error. V gene TRBV12-3 or TRBV12-4 combines with J gene TRBJ2-5; D possibly corresponds to TRBD2 (5 bases). The CDR3 runs 10 residues. V lost 8 bases to trimming and J lost 5 bases, with 6 bases between them. The CDR3 coding sequence is TGTGCCAGCTCGGGGGAGACCCAGTACGTC. Translated, it gives CASSGETQYV.

This clonotype has a handful of counts. V gene TRBV20-1 combines with J gene TRBJ1-6; possible D gene TRBD1, 5 bases. The V end was cut by 0 bases, the J end by 1 base, with 13 bases between. The V gene's germline CDR1 is DFQATT and CDR2 SNEGSKA (reference sequence). The CDR3 is made up of 17 amino acids. The CDR3 DNA reads as TGCAGTGCTAGAGAAGAGGGGCCAGGGTCCTATAATTCACCCCTCCACTTT. Translating it yields CSAREEGPGSYNSPLHF.

This clonotype was observed many times. The chain employs TRBV10-3 and TRBJ1-4; D is ambiguous. This CDR3 is built from 12 residues. The V gene lost 3 bases and the J gene lost 6 bases, with 5 bases spanning the gap. CDR1 ENHRY and CDR2 SYGVKD come from the germline V gene. The CDR3 region is CAISEADEKLFF. The CDR3 region has the DNA TGTGCCATCAGTGAAGCCGATGAAAAACTGTTTTTT.

CDR3 amino acids: CASSVEAQNTEAFF. DNA of the CDR3: TGTGCCAGCAGCGTAGAGGCACAGAACACTGAAGCTTTCTTT. V and J are TRBV9 and TRBJ1-1, with unresolved D. CDR3 length: 14 amino acids. Germline CDR1 SGDLS, CDR2 YYNGEE. Trimming left V 0 bases short and J 1 base short, with 7 bases between.

In its sample, this clonotype was seen many times. The rearrangement links TRBV9 to TRBJ1-6; 7 bases are a match to TRBD1. Germline V gene sequence: CDR1 SGDLS, CDR2 YYNGEE. The CDR3 covers 15 residues. Trimming took 4 bases from V and 5 from J; bases not matched to a gene: 6. CDR3 region: CASSSRDSNNSPLHF. The CDR3 coding sequence is TGTGCCAGCAGCTCCCGGGACAGCAATAATTCACCCCTCCACTTT.

This chain links TRBV11-2 with TRBJ2-2, with D tentatively TRBD1 (6 bases). The CDR3 is 15 amino acids. Germline V gene data show CDR1 as SGHAT and CDR2 as FQNNGV. Trimming cost V 6 bases and J 9 bases, with 20 bases left between them. CDR3 sequence (DNA): TGTGCCAGCAGACTCACAGGGATGATTCTACGGGAGCTGTTTTTT. Translated, it gives CASRLTGMILRELFF.

The chain has TRBV29-1 and TRBJ2-6; D is possibly TRBD2 (5 bases). Trimming removed 4 bases from V and 11 bases from J, with 9 bases in between. The CDR3 runs to 11 residues. Germline loops: CDR1 SQVTM, CDR2 ANQGSEA. This CDR3 is CSVARVDVLTF. The CDR3 region has the DNA TGCAGCGTTGCGAGGGTTGACGTCCTGACTTTC.

The table lists this clonotype with many counts. V usage is TRBV29-1 and J usage is TRBJ2-2; D not resolved. Germline V CDR1 and CDR2: SQVTM, ANQGSEA. The CDR3 runs to 11 residues. V lost 1 base, J lost 9 bases, and 6 bases lay in between. CDR3 sequence reads: CSVEASRELFF. Written as DNA, the CDR3 is TGCAGCGTTGAAGCTTCTCGGGAGCTGTTTTTT.

In this sample, this clonotype turned up many times. The chain uses TRBV5-1 and TRBJ1-3, with D perhaps matching TRBD1 (5 bases). Germline V gene data show CDR1 as SGHRS and CDR2 as YFSETQ. Trimming removed 4 bases at V and 0 bases at J, with 14 bases between. There are 16 residues in the CDR3. CDR3 amino acids: CASSLDGGRSGNTIYF. CDR3 sequence (DNA): TGCGCCAGCAGCCTGGATGGGGGACGCTCTGGAAACACCATATATTTT.

This clonotype was seen only a few times. A single base separates this from a much larger clone, so it may be a read error. This chain links TRBV10-3 with TRBJ2-7; 9 bases are shared with TRBD1. Germline V lookup: CDR1 ENHRY, CDR2 SYGVKD. With V trimmed by 6 bases and J by 4 bases, 7 bases remained unmatched. This CDR3 has 14 residues. The CDR3 nucleotides are TGTGCCATCAGGTCCAGGACAGGGGATTACGAGCAGTACTTC. Translating it yields CAIRSRTGDYEQYF.

This clonotype was picked up many times. The V gene is TRBV9, the J gene TRBJ2-5, with TRBD2 identical over 12 bases. Germline V lookup: CDR1 SGDLS, CDR2 YYNGEE. The CDR3 totals 18 residues. With 1 base clipped from V and 2 bases from J, the junction kept 9 bases outside the gene matches. The CDR3 DNA reads as TGTGCCAGCAGCGTATCGGCTAGCGGGGGGGGGTTTCAAGAGACCCAGTACTTC. Its protein product is CASSVSASGGGFQETQYF.

This clonotype occurred a few times. The chain has TRBV10-3 and TRBJ2-7; 8 bases match TRBD2. This CDR3 is 17 amino acids long. The V gene end was trimmed by 10 bases and the J gene end by 6 bases; junction bases not matched to a gene: 23. Germline CDR1 is ENHRY and CDR2 is SYGVKD. CDR3: CASGDTTGSGSIGEQYF. The CDR3 DNA reads as TGTGCCAGCGGCGATACTACAGGGAGCGGGAGTATTGGCGAGCAGTACTTC.

The V and J genes are TRBV29-1 and TRBJ1-5; 8 positions match TRBD1. The length of the CDR3 is 15 residues. Germline V gene data show CDR1 as SQVTM and CDR2 as ANQGSEA. CDR3 in amino acids: CRFQDRAYSNQPQHF. DNA for the CDR3: TGCAGATTCCAGGACAGGGCGTATAGCAATCAGCCCCAGCATTTT.

CDR3 sequence: CASSPGQGVVSQETQYF. The CDR3 coding sequence is TGTGCCAGCAGCCCCGGACAGGGAGTTGTGTCCCAAGAGACCCAGTACTTC. V and J are TRBV7-2 and TRBJ2-5; 8 nucleotides agree with TRBD1. The CDR3 is 17 residues long. V trimming: 5 bases; J trimming: 1 base; junction bases outside the gene matches: 12. CDR1 is SGHTA and CDR2 is FQGNSA in the germline V gene.